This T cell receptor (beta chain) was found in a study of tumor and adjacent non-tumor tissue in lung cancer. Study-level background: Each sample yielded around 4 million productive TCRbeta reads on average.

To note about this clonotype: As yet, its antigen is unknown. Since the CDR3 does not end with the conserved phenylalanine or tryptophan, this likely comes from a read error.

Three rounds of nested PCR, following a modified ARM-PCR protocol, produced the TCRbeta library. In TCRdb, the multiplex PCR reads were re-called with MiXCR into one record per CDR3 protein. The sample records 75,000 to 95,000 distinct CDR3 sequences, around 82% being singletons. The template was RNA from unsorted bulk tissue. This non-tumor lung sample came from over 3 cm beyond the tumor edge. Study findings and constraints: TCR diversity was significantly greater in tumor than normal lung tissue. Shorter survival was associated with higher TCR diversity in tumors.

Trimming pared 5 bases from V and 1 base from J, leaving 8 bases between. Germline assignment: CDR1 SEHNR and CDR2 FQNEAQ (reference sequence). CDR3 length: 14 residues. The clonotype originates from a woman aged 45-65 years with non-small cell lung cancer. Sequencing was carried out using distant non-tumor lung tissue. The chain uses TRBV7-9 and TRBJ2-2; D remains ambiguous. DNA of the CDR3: TGTGCCAGCAGCCCGGACGTGAACACCGGGGAGCTGTTTCTT. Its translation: CASSPDVNTGELFL.